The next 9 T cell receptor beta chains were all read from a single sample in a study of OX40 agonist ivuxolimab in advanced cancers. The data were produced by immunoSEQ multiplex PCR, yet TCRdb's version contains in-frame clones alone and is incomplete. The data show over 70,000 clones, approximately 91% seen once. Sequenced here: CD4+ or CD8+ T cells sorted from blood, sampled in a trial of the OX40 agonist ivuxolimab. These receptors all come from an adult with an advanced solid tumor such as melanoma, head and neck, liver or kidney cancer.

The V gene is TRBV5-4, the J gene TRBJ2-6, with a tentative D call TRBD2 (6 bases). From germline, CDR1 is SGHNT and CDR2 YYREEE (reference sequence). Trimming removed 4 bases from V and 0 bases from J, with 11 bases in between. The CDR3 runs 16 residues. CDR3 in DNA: TGTGCCAGCAGCAAAACGGGAGCCTCTGGGGCCAACGTCCTGACTTTC. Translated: CASSKTGASGANVLTF.

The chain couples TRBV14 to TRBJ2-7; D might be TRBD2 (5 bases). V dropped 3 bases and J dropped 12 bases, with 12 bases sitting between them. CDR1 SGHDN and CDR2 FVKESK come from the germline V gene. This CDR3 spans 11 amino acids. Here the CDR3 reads CASSHSVRVYF. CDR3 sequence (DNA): TGTGCCAGCAGCCACTCCGTGCGGGTGTACTTC.

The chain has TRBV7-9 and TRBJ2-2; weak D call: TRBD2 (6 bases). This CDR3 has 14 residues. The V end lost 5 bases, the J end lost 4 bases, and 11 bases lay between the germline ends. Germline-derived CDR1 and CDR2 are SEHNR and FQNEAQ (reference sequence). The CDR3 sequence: CASSPGRTTGELFF. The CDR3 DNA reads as TGTGCCAGCAGCCCAGGGAGGACCACCGGGGAGCTGTTTTTT.

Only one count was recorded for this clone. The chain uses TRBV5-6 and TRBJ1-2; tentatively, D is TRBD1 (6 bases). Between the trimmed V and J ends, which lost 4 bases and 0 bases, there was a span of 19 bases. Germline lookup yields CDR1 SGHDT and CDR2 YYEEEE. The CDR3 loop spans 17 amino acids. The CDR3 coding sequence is TGTGCCAGCAGCCCAACTTCGAACAGGGTCGCTAACTATGGCTACACCTTC. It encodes CASSPTSNRVANYGYTF.

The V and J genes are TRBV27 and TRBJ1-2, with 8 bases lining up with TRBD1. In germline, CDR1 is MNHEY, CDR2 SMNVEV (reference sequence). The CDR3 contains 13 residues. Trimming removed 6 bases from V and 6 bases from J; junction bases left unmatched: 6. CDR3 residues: CASSFRQGNGYTF. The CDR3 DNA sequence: TGTGCCAGCAGCTTCCGACAGGGGAATGGCTACACCTTC.

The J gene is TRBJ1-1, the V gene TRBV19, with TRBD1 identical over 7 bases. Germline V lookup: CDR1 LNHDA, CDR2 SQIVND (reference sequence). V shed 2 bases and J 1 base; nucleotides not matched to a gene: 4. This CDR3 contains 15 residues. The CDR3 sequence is CASSIPGTANTEAFF. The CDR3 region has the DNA TGTGCCAGTAGTATACCTGGGACAGCGAACACTGAAGCTTTCTTT.

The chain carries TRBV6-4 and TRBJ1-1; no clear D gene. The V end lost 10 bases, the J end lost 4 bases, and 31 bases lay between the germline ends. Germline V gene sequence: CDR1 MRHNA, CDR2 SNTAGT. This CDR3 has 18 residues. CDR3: CANHSRFGKGKRSTEAFF. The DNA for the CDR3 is TGTGCCAACCACTCTCGGTTTGGGAAAGGTAAGCGTAGCACTGAAGCTTTCTTT.

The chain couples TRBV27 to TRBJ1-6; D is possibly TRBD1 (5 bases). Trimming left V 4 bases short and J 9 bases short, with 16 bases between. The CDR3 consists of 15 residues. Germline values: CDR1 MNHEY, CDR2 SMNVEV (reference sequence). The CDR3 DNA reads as TGTGCCAGCAGTTCGAGGGGCACCAGTGGTTCACCCCTCCACTTT. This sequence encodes CASSSRGTSGSPLHF.

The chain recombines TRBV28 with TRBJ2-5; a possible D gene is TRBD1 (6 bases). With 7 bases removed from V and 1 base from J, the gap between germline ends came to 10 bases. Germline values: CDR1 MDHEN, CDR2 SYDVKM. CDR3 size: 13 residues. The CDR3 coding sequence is TGTGCCAGCAAAACAGGGACCCAAGAGACCCAGTACTTC. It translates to CASKTGTQETQYF.